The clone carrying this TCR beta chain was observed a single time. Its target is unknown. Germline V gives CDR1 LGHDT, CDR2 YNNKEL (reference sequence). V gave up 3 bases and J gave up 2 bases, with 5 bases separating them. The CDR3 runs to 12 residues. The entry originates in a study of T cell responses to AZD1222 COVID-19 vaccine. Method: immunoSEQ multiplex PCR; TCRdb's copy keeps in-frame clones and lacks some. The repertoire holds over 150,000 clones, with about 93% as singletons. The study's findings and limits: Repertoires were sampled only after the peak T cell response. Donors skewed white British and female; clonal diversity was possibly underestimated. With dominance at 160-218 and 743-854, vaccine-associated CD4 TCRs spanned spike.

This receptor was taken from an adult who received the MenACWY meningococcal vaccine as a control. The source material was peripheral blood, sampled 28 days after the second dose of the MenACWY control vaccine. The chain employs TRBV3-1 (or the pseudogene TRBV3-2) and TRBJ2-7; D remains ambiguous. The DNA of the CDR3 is TGTGCCAGCAGCCAGAGTACCTACGAGCAGTACTTC. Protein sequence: CASSQSTYEQYF.